This TCR beta chain was recorded in a study of T cell changes during pregnancy in multiple sclerosis. Profiling relied on immunoSEQ multiplex PCR, and the TCRdb table lists in-frame clones only, not all of them. The sample consists of some 64,000 clones, around 90% of them appearing once. V lost 1 base and J lost 1; bases outside the gene matches: 8. This CDR3 has 18 residues. CDR1 and CDR2 (germline): MNHNS, SASEGT. This sequence joins TRBV6-1 and TRBJ2-7; 12 bases line up with TRBD1. The source is a female donor in good health, enrolled as a control in a pregnancy study. The sample here was peripheral blood, taken in the first trimester of pregnancy. The CDR3 coding sequence is TGTGCCAGCAGTGAAGTAGGGACAGGGGGCTCGTGGTCCTACGAGCAGTACTTC. It specifies CASSEVGTGGSWSYEQYF.